Following are 9 T cell receptor beta chains from one sample sequenced in a study of identical twins. One entry per CDR3 protein, called by TCRdb with MiXCR from the 5' RACE reads. The sample carries around 490,000 distinct CDR3 sequences, about 20% recorded once. In addition, the sample was reused for a study of yellow fever vaccine responses in identical twins.

Source material: CD4+ T cells sorted from blood. These receptors originate from a woman aged 18-29 years in good health.

This clonotype was recorded only once. The V and J genes are TRBV10-3 and TRBJ2-5; the D gene is possibly TRBD2 (7 bases). Germline-derived CDR1 and CDR2 are ENHRY and SYGVKD. V was clipped by 6 bases and J by 5 bases, with 10 bases between them. The CDR3 extends over 12 amino acids. The CDR3 here is CAIRQGGETQYF. CDR3 DNA sequence: TGTGCCATCAGACAGGGAGGGGAGACCCAGTACTTC.

This chain joins TRBV10-3 and TRBJ2-1; 10 nucleotides agree with TRBD1. Germline V gene sequence: CDR1 ENHRY, CDR2 SYGVKD. The V segment lost 6 bases and the J segment 5 bases; nucleotides outside the gene matches: 1. CDR3 length equals 13 residues. Here the CDR3 reads CAIRDRGDNEQFF. The CDR3, as DNA: TGTGCCATCAGGGACAGGGGGGACAATGAGCAGTTCTTC.

This clonotype has more than one count but fewer than ten. The CDR3 reads CASSLIRVSNTGELFF. In nucleotides, the CDR3 is TGCGCCAGCAGCTTGATCAGAGTATCGAACACCGGGGAGCTGTTTTTT. The chain has TRBV5-1 and TRBJ2-2; D is undetermined. The germline gives CDR1 SGHRS, CDR2 YFSETQ. The V and J ends lost 1 base and 0 bases respectively, with 10 bases between them. This CDR3 region has 16 residues.

CDR3 residues: CASSSRTSGNTYEQYF. CDR3 nucleotides: TGTGCCAGTAGTTCCCGGACTAGCGGGAACACCTACGAGCAGTACTTC. This chain links TRBV19 with TRBJ2-7; 12 positions match TRBD2. J gave up 2 bases and V 5 bases, and 7 bases lay outside the gene matches. Germline V gene lookup returns CDR1 LNHDA and CDR2 SQIVND (reference sequence). The CDR3 consists of 16 residues.

The table lists this clonotype with many counts. CDR3 amino acids: CASSLGGRAFSVTDTQYF. CDR3 sequence (DNA): TGTGCCAGCAGTTTAGGCGGGAGGGCCTTCTCAGTCACAGATACGCAGTATTTT. The rearrangement joins TRBV27 to TRBJ2-3; 9 bases are shared with TRBD2. V lost 2 bases and J lost 2; bases outside the gene matches: 11. Per the germline V gene, CDR1 is MNHEY and CDR2 is SMNVEV (reference sequence). This CDR3 has 18 residues.

This clonotype was observed a few times. This chain connects TRBV11-2 to TRBJ2-7, with D unresolved. The CDR3 runs to 15 residues. The V and J ends lost 2 bases and 0 bases respectively, with 11 bases between them. Germline V gene lookup returns CDR1 SGHAT and CDR2 FQNNGV. CDR3 residues: CASSLYDVASYEQYF. In DNA, the CDR3 is TGTGCCAGCAGCTTATACGACGTAGCCTCCTACGAGCAGTACTTC.

The V call is TRBV18, the J call TRBJ1-3; D gene unclear. The germline V gene encodes CDR1 KGHSH and CDR2 LQKENI. The V gene lost 1 base and the J gene lost 0 bases, with 13 bases spanning the gap. The CDR3 length is 17 residues. The CDR3 spells CASSPQGIGISGNTIYF. DNA of the CDR3: TGTGCCAGCTCACCACAAGGCATAGGTATCTCTGGAAACACCATATATTTT.

This clonotype has just a few counts. This chain joins TRBV5-1 and TRBJ2-3, with D perhaps matching TRBD2 (5 bases). The CDR3 totals 16 residues. The V end was cut by 0 bases, the J end by 7 bases, with 18 bases between. The germline gives CDR1 SGHRS, CDR2 YFSETQ. The CDR3 DNA reads TGCGCCAGCAGCTTGGGAGGCTTTGGATCGGGGTATACGCAGTATTTT. Its translation is CASSLGGFGSGYTQYF.

The chain uses TRBV12-3 or TRBV12-4 and TRBJ1-3; D uncertain. This CDR3 contains 13 residues. V dropped 5 bases and J dropped 4 bases, with 9 bases sitting between them. CDR3 amino acids: CASSTNRGNTIYF. In nucleotides, the CDR3 is TGTGCCAGCAGTACGAACAGAGGAAACACCATATATTTT.